Here is one TCR beta chain with its context. The table came from immunoSEQ multiplex PCR; TCRdb's copy has only in-frame clones and leaves some out. The profile covers 140,000 or so clones, with 85% to 90% appearing a single time and 2.5% to 3.5% taken by the ten largest. These data originate in a study of blood T cell repertoires in COVID-19. Study-level background: Sources were T cells, B-cell-depleted T cells, or PBMCs; the material itself was cDNA or gDNA.

The J segment lost 2 bases and the V segment lost 2 bases, leaving 7 bases of the junction unmatched. The V gene's germline CDR1 is SNHLY and CDR2 FYNNEI. The CDR3 runs 16 residues. The chain carries TRBV2 and TRBJ2-5; TRBD2 agrees at 8 bases. The receptor was isolated from a woman in her sixties or seventies with active COVID-19. The sequenced material came from peripheral blood. The CDR3 here is CASSEMGGRSQETQYF. CDR3 nucleotides: TGTGCCAGCAGTGAAATGGGCGGGAGGTCTCAAGAGACCCAGTACTTC.